The 2 T cell receptor beta chains presented below share a single source sample, sequenced in a study of cytomegalovirus exposure and HLA in healthy donors. The table came from immunoSEQ multiplex PCR; TCRdb's copy has only in-frame clones and leaves some out. The sample records more than 60,000 clones, approximately 96% being singletons. The sample taken for sequencing was PBMCs. Receptors were obtained from a woman in her late teens or twenties in good health and CMV-seropositive.

The V gene is TRBV29-1, the J gene TRBJ2-3, with TRBD2 matching over 12 bases. CDR1 and CDR2 from the germline V gene are SQVTM and ANQGSEA. The CDR3 spans 15 residues. With 3 bases clipped from V and 1 base from J, the junction kept 2 bases outside the gene matches. CDR3 sequence: CSVEGLAGGTDTQYF. CDR3 DNA: TGCAGCGTTGAGGGACTAGCGGGCGGCACAGATACGCAGTATTTT.

CDR3 in DNA: TGTGCCAGCAGTCAAAGACTAGCGGGAATGGGTGAGCAGTTCTTC. Translated: CASSQRLAGMGEQFF. The chain recombines TRBV2 with TRBJ2-1; TRBD2 matches at 11 bases. V trimming: 5 bases; J trimming: 9 bases; junction bases outside the gene matches: 9. Germline values: CDR1 SNHLY, CDR2 FYNNEI. The CDR3 is 15 residues long.